This record concerns one T cell receptor beta chain sequence. V trimming: 3 bases; J trimming: 0 bases; junction bases outside the gene matches: 16. CDR3 size: 19 residues. Germline CDR1 is MNHEY and CDR2 is SMNVEV (reference sequence). The data are from a study of OX40 agonist ivuxolimab in advanced cancers. Libraries were prepared by immunoSEQ multiplex PCR; TCRdb keeps only in-frame clonotypes and omits some of them. Among over 55,000 clones listed, approximately 79% were seen once. Excluded were patients having autoimmune disease history or systemic immunosuppression. Sequencing was performed on CD4+ or CD8+ T cells sorted from blood, taken in a trial of the OX40 agonist ivuxolimab. The rearrangement joins TRBV27 to TRBJ2-7; 8 positions agree with TRBD2. The TCR comes from an adult with an advanced solid tumor such as melanoma, head and neck, liver or kidney cancer. The CDR3 nucleotides are TGTGCCAGCAGTTTGGTAGGACGGGGGGGGCCCGCGAGCTCCTACGAGCAGTACTTC. This sequence encodes CASSLVGRGGPASSYEQYF.